This TCR beta chain was sequenced during a study of a mutant IDH1 vaccine in newly diagnosed glioma. Background on the study: Treated patients had a mean age of 40.4 years and an approximately 62% male, around 38% female split. Therapy received beforehand was radiotherapy, temozolomide, or both, with most patients given both. Study conclusions and caveats: Seemingly, pseudoprogression had no relation to changes in the top peripheral T cell clonotypes.

Time point denoted: baseline, week 1 (first vaccination visit). The treatment is: pre-vaccination baseline after standard-of-care therapy. Donors harbored newly found WHO grade 3 or 4 IDH1-mutant, ATRX-lost astrocytomas. Libraries were prepared by immunoSEQ multiplex PCR; TCRdb keeps only in-frame clonotypes and omits some of them. The repertoire holds around 50,000 clones, with 70% to 90% as singletons. This clone was seen a handful of times. Its antigen is unknown. The sample contains more than one DNA sequence encoding this CDR3. This CDR3 contains 16 residues. V gave up 5 bases and J gave up 0 bases; unmatched junction bases: 6. In germline, CDR1 is MDHEN, CDR2 SYDVKM.

The rearrangement joins TRBV28 to TRBJ2-3, with 9 positions matching TRBD1. This TCR came from a man aged 40-50 years with glioma. Sequencing used PBMCs, obtained from a glioma patient treated with radiotherapy, temozolomide or both. In DNA form, the CDR3 reads TGTGCCAGCAGTATCGGACAGGGGAGCAGCACAGATACGCAGTATTTT. This sequence encodes CASSIGQGSSTDTQYF.